Below, one T cell receptor (beta chain) is given with its context. What it recognizes is unknown. Pooling covered second doses at about 4 or about 12 weeks. The V end was cut by 8 bases, the J end by 3 bases, with 11 bases between. Germline CDR1 SNHLY, CDR2 FYNNEI. The CDR3 consists of 12 residues. This entry belongs to a study of T cell responses to AZD1222 COVID-19 vaccine. Study-wide results and caveats: Compared with day 0, the breadth and depth of the Spike-specific TCR repertoire rose significantly after two doses of AZD1222. Targets within unmutated variant regions were reportedly found for nearly half of spike-specific TCRs.

This table comes from immunoSEQ multiplex PCR, and its TCRdb copy is limited to in-frame clones, with some not included. Of 90,000 to 130,000 clones in the sample, about 94% were seen once. Sequenced here: peripheral blood, sampled 28 days after the second AZD1222 dose. V and J are TRBV2 and TRBJ2-7; tentative D call: TRBD2 (5 bases). The receptor was derived from an adult who received the AZD1222 COVID-19 vaccine. The CDR3 here is CASQGLDYEQYF. For the CDR3, the DNA is TGTGCCAGCCAAGGACTCGACTACGAGCAGTACTTC.